The clone carrying this T cell receptor (beta chain) appeared a single time. The antigen is unknown. The sample is drawn from a study of T cell responses to AZD1222 COVID-19 vaccine. Study-level findings and limits: Researchers report vaccine-associated CD4 TCRs spanning spike, with dominance at 160-218 and 743-854.

The assay was immunoSEQ multiplex PCR, and TCRdb's table has in-frame clones only and misses some. The table records around 70,000 clones, just over 85% of them present only once. Per germline, CDR1 SGHRS and CDR2 YFSETQ. V was pared by 0 bases and J by 3 bases, with 9 bases between. CDR3 length: 14 amino acids. This rearrangement joins TRBV5-1 to TRBJ1-2; no clear D gene. Material: peripheral blood, obtained on day 0 of AZD1222 vaccination. The clonotype was recovered from an adult in good health. Here the CDR3 DNA reads TGCGCCAGCAGCTTGGGCGGATCCTACTATGGCTACACCTTC. The encoded protein is CASSLGGSYYGYTF.